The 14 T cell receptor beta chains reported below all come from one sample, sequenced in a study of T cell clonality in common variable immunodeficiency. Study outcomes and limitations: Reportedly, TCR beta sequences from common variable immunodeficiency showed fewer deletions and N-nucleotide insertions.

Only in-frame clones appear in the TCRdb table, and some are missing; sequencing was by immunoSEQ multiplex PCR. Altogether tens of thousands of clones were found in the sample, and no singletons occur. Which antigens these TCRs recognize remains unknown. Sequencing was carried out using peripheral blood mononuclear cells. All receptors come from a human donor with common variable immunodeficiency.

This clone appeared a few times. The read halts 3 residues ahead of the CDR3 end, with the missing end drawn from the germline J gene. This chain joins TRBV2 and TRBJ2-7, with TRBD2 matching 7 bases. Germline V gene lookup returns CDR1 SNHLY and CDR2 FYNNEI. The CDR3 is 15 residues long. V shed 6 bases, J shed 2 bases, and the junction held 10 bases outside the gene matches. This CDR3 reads CASSKPLAAPYEQYF. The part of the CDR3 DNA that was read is TGTGCCAGCAGCAAACCCCTAGCGGCCCCCTACGAG.

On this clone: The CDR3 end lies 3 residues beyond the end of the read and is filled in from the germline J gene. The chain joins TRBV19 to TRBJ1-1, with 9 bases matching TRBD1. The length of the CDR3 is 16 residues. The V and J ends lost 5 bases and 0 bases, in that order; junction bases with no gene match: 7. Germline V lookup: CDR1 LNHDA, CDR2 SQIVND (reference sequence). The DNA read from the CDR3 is TGTGCCAGTAGTGCGCGGACAGGGGACATGAACACTGAA. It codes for CASSARTGDMNTE. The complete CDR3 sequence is CASSARTGDMNTEAFF.

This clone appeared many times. The sequenced CDR3 bases are TGTGCCAGCAGCAACAGGGAGACAGCCTACGAG. Translated, it gives CASSNRETAYE. The whole CDR3 sequence is CASSNRETAYEQYF. The chain combines TRBV7-8 with TRBJ2-7; D is perhaps TRBD1 (6 bases). Read data end 3 residues before the CDR3 end; the end is taken from the germline J gene. Trimming cost V 5 bases and J 2 bases, with 13 bases left between them. The germline V gene has CDR1 SGHVS and CDR2 FQNEAQ. This CDR3 has 14 amino acids.

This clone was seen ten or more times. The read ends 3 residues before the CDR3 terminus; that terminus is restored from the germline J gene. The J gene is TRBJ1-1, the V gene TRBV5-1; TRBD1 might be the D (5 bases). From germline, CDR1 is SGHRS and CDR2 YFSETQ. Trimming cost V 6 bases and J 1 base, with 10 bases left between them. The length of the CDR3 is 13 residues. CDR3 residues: CASKMDTNTEAFF. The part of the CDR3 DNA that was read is TGCGCCAGCAAGATGGACACGAACACTGAA.

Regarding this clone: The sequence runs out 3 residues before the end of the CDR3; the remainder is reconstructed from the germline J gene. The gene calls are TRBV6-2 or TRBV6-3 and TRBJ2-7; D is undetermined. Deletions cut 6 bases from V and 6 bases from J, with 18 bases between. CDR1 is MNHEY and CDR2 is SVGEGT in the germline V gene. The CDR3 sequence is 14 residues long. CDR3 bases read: TGTGCCAGCAGGACAAGGGTTGAGGTAGGCGAG. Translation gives CASRTRVEVGE. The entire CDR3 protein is CASRTRVEVGEQYF.

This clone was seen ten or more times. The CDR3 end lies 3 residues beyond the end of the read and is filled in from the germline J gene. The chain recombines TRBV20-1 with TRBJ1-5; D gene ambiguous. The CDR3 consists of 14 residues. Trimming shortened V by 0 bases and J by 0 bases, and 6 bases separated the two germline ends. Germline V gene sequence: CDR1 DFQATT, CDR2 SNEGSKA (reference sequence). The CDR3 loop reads CSARDINSNQPQHF. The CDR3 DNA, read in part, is TGCAGTGCTAGAGATATAAATAGCAATCAGCCC.

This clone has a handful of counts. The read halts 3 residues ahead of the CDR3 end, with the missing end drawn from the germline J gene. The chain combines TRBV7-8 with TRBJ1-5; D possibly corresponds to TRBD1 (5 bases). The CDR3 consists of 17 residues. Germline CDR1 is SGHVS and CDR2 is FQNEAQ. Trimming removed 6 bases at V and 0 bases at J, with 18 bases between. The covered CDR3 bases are TGTGCCAGCAGTGGACCAGGGAAGGTTAATAGCAATCAGCCC. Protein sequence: CASSGPGKVNSNQP. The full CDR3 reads CASSGPGKVNSNQPQHF.

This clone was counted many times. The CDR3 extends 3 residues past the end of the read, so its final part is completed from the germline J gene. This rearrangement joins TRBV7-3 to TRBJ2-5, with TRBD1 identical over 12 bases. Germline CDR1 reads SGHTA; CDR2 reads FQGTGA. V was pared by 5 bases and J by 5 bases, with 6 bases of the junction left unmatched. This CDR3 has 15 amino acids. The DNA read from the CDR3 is TGTGCCAGCAGCGTAGGGGACAGGGGGCTGGAGACC. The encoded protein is CASSVGDRGLET. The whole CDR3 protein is CASSVGDRGLETQYF.

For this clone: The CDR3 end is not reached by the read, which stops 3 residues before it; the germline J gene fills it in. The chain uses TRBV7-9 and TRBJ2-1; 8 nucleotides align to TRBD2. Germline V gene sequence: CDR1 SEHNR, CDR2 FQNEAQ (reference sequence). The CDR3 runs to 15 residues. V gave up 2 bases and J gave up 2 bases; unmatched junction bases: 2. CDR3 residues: CASSLRGGTYNEQFF. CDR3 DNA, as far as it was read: TGTGCCAGCAGCTTACGGGGGGGGACCTACAATGAG. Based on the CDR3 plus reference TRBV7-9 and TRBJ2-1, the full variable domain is DTGVSQNPRHKITKRGQNVTFRCDPISEHNRLYWYRQTLGQGPEFLTYFQNEAQLEKSRLLSDRFSAERPKGSFSTLEIQRTEQGDSAMYLCASSLRGGTYNEQFFGPGTRLTVL.

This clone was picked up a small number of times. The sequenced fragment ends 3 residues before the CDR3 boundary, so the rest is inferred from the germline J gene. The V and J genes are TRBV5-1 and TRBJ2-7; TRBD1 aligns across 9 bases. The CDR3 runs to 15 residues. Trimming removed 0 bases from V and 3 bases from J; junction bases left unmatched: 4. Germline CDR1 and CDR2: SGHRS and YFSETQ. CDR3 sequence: CASSLGGQGFYEQYF. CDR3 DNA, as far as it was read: TGCGCCAGCAGCTTGGGTGGACAGGGGTTCTACGAG.

The CDR3 bases that were read are TGCGCCAGCAGCTCGGGCGGGACTAGCGGGAGGTACGAG. Its protein is CASSSGGTSGRYE. The CDR3, in full, reads CASSSGGTSGRYEQYF. The chain couples TRBV5-1 to TRBJ2-7; 15 nucleotides match TRBD2. The read ends 3 residues before the CDR3 terminus; that terminus is restored from the germline J gene. This CDR3 has 16 amino acids. Germline V gives CDR1 SGHRS, CDR2 YFSETQ. V shed 3 bases, J shed 4 bases, and the junction held 5 bases outside the gene matches.

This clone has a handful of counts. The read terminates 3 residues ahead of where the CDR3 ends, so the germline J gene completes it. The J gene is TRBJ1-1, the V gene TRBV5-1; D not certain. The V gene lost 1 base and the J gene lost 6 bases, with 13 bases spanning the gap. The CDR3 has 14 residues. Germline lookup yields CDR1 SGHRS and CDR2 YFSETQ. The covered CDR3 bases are TGCGCCAGCAGCTTGTACGGGGAGCAGTCTGAA. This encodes CASSLYGEQSE. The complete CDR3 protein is CASSLYGEQSEAFF.

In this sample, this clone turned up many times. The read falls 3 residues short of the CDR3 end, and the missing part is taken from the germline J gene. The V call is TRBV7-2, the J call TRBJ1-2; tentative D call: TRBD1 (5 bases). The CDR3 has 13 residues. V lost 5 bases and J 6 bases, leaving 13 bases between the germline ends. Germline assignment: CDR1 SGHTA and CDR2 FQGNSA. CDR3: CASSNRGGDGYTF. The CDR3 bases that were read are TGTGCCAGCAGCAATCGGGGGGGTGATGGC.

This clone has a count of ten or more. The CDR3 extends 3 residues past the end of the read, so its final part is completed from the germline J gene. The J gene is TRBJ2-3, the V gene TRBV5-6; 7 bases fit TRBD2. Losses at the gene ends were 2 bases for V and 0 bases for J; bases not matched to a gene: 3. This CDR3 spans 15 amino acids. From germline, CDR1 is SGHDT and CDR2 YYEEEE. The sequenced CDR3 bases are TGTGCCAGCAGCTTAGCGGGACGTAGCACAGATACG. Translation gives CASSLAGRSTDT. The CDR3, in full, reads CASSLAGRSTDTQYF.